Each of the 14 T cell receptor beta chains below was sequenced from the same sample in a study of Ad26.COV2.S vaccination and SARS-CoV-2 variants. The method was immunoSEQ multiplex PCR; TCRdb's version includes in-frame clones alone and lacks a portion of them. This table holds roughly 300,000 clones, roughly 90% found once. Treatment described: roughly 20 received Ad26.COV2.S at low or high dose, single or two shots; five or six received placebo; per-sample allocation not given. Day 63 following the first vaccine or placebo injection was when the samples were taken. The sequencing here drew on peripheral blood, taken in a trial of Ad26.COV2.S vaccine versus placebo. The receptor set was obtained from a person aged 18 to 65 who received the Ad26.COV2.S COVID-19 vaccine or a placebo.

The genes are TRBV24-1 and TRBJ2-1, with D unclear. Germline V lookup: CDR1 KGHDR, CDR2 SFDVKD. V lost 5 bases to trimming and J lost 3 bases, with 10 bases between them. The CDR3 is 14 residues long. The CDR3: CATSAPPDYNEQFF. The CDR3 DNA reads as TGTGCCACCAGTGCCCCCCCTGACTACAATGAGCAGTTCTTC.

The CDR3: CASERDTNPGYTF. The CDR3 region has the DNA TGTGCCAGCGAGAGGGACACCAACCCGGGCTACACCTTC. V and J are TRBV2 and TRBJ1-2, with D perhaps TRBD1 (6 bases). This CDR3 spans 13 amino acids. Trimming removed 8 bases at V and 8 bases at J, with 18 bases between. Germline V lookup: CDR1 SNHLY, CDR2 FYNNEI.

This clone appeared a few times. This rearrangement joins TRBV30 to TRBJ1-4, with D hard to call. V lost 0 bases to trimming and J lost 11 bases, with 7 bases between them. CDR1 and CDR2 (germline): GTSNPN, SVGIG (reference sequence). This CDR3 has 11 residues. The CDR3: CAWSVEEKLFF. For the CDR3, the DNA is TGTGCCTGGAGTGTAGAGGAGAAACTGTTTTTT.

V usage is TRBV3-1 (or the pseudogene TRBV3-2) and J usage is TRBJ1-6; TRBD1 might be the D (5 bases). The germline CDR1 and CDR2 sequences are LGHDT and YNNKEL (reference sequence). Trimming took 5 bases from V and 5 from J, leaving 13 bases between them. The CDR3 has 15 amino acids. This CDR3 reads CASSSEAGNNSPLHF. CDR3 bases: TGTGCCAGCAGCTCCGAGGCAGGGAATAATTCACCCCTCCACTTT.

In regard to this clone: Within the sample, other DNA sequences also encode this same CDR3. The CDR3 loop reads CASSPPSGNTIYF. DNA of the CDR3: TGTGCCAGCAGTCCTCCTTCTGGAAACACCATATATTTT. The chain uses TRBV28 and TRBJ1-3; no definite D call. From germline, CDR1 is MDHEN and CDR2 SYDVKM. This CDR3 comprises 13 residues. The V gene lost 5 bases and the J gene lost 1 base, with 6 bases spanning the gap.

The rearrangement uses TRBV7-2 and TRBJ2-2; the D gene is possibly TRBD2 (6 bases). The ends were cut back, 3 bases at V and 7 bases at J, with 15 bases in the middle. Germline V gene sequence: CDR1 SGHTA, CDR2 FQGNSA. The CDR3 sequence is 15 residues long. CDR3 DNA: TGTGCCAGCAGCTTGGGGGGATTCCAACTCGGGGAGCTGTTTTTT. As protein: CASSLGGFQLGELFF.

The genes are TRBV7-9 and TRBJ2-3; D is unresolved. V gave up 6 bases and J gave up 1 base, with 11 bases separating them. CDR1 is SEHNR, CDR2 FQNEAQ, per germline (reference sequence). The CDR3 covers 14 residues. CDR3 region: CASSSRWGTDTQYF. The CDR3 DNA sequence: TGTGCCAGCAGTAGCCGGTGGGGCACAGATACGCAGTATTTT.

This chain joins TRBV25-1 and TRBJ1-4; weak D call: TRBD1 (5 bases). Germline values: CDR1 MGHDK, CDR2 SYGVNS. V lost 3 bases and J 4 bases, leaving 21 bases between the germline ends. This CDR3 is built from 18 residues. The CDR3 DNA reads as TGTGCCAGCAGTGATGCTGCAGGGACGGGGCAAAATAATGAAAAACTGTTTTTT. It encodes CASSDAAGTGQNNEKLFF.

This clone was observed a single time. This chain uses TRBV28 with TRBJ2-5; tentatively, D is TRBD2 (7 bases). This CDR3 spans 15 amino acids. The V gene lost 8 bases and the J gene lost 1 base, with 17 bases spanning the gap. Germline loops: CDR1 MDHEN, CDR2 SYDVKM. CDR3 DNA sequence: TGTGCCAGCCGAGGGGGGGAGTATCTCCAAGAGACCCAGTACTTC. Protein sequence: CASRGGEYLQETQYF.

CDR3 nucleotide sequence: TGTGCCAGCAGCTCCACTACAGGGGAGCAGTACTTC. Translating it yields CASSSTTGEQYF. The gene calls are TRBV7-8 and TRBJ2-7; the D gene is possibly TRBD1 (6 bases). The CDR3 consists of 12 residues. Germline assignment: CDR1 SGHVS and CDR2 FQNEAQ. Trimming removed 4 bases from V and 7 bases from J, with 11 bases in between. Full variable domain (missing parts from reference TRBV7-8 and TRBJ2-7): GAGVSQSPRYKVAKRGQDVALRCDPISGHVSLFWYQQALGQGPEFLTYFQNEAQLDKSGLPSDRFFAERPEGSVSTLKIQRTQQEDSAVYLCASSSTTGEQYFGPGTRLTVT.

The CDR3 region is CASNHRRGEAFF. The CDR3 DNA is TGTGCCAGCAACCATCGCAGGGGTGAAGCTTTCTTT. The chain is built from TRBV5-5 and TRBJ1-1; possible D gene TRBD1, 6 bases. Trimming shortened V by 6 bases and J by 7 bases, and 13 bases separated the two germline ends. Germline V CDR1 and CDR2: SGHKS, YYEKEE (reference sequence). The CDR3 spans 12 residues.

This chain links TRBV5-4 with TRBJ1-1, with TRBD1 as a possible D gene (5 bases). V shed 5 bases and J shed 1 base, with 6 bases lying between them. The germline gives CDR1 SGHNT, CDR2 YYREEE (reference sequence). The CDR3 runs 12 residues. CDR3 residues: CASSTGNTEAFF. The CDR3 bases are TGTGCCAGCAGTACAGGGAACACTGAAGCTTTCTTT.

The chain is built from TRBV10-3 and TRBJ2-7; either TRBD1 or TRBD2 may fit D (5 bases each). CDR1 is ENHRY, CDR2 SYGVKD, per germline. The ends were cut back, 10 bases at V and 3 bases at J, with 16 bases in the middle. This CDR3 is built from 13 residues. CDR3 nucleotides: TGTGCCACCACGAGTGTTGGGGGCTACGAGCAGTACTTC. This encodes CATTSVGGYEQYF.

V and J are TRBV6-1 and TRBJ2-7; D is possibly TRBD2 (5 bases). Trimming cost V 1 base and J 0 bases, with 13 bases left between them. In germline, CDR1 is MNHNS, CDR2 SASEGT. CDR3 length equals 16 residues. CDR3 coding DNA: TGTGCCAGCAGTGAAGGCGACTACCCTATCTCCTACGAGCAGTACTTC. It codes for CASSEGDYPISYEQYF.